These 26 T cell receptor beta chains came from one sample sequenced in a study of blood T cell repertoires in COVID-19. Data came from immunoSEQ multiplex PCR; TCRdb stores just in-frame clones and leaves some out. The top ten hold around 9% of the sample, which has some 31,000 clones, approximately 85% seen once. The sequenced sample was peripheral blood. The source of these receptors is an elderly man with active COVID-19.

This clone was observed a few times. The J gene is TRBJ2-3, the V gene TRBV12-5; D not resolved. There are 14 residues in the CDR3. V lost 3 bases and J lost 0, with 7 bases in between. Per the germline V gene, CDR1 is LGHNT and CDR2 is FRNRAP. This chain's CDR3 is CASGFGGSTDTQYF. Here the CDR3 DNA reads TGTGCTAGTGGTTTCGGCGGAAGCACAGATACGCAGTATTTT.

In its sample, this clone was seen once. V is TRBV27 and J is TRBJ2-2; unclear D gene. The length of the CDR3 is 14 residues. The V gene lost 6 bases and the J gene lost 2 bases, with 10 bases spanning the gap. CDR1 and CDR2 from the germline V gene are MNHEY and SMNVEV (reference sequence). CDR3 nucleotides: TGTGCCAGCAGGACGCAGGAAAACACCGGGGAGCTGTTTTTT. Translating gives CASRTQENTGELFF.

V is TRBV12-3 or TRBV12-4 and J is TRBJ2-1; maybe TRBD1 (6 bases). V lost 3 bases and J lost 6, with 9 bases in between. The CDR3 sequence is 13 residues long. CDR3 residues: CASSLQGSNEQFF. CDR3 DNA: TGTGCCAGCAGTTTGCAGGGGAGCAATGAGCAGTTCTTC.

The V call is TRBV10-3, the J call TRBJ2-3, with 9 bases identical to TRBD2. This CDR3 is 17 amino acids long. CDR1 and CDR2 from the germline V gene are ENHRY and SYGVKD. The junction had 17 bases not matched to a gene; V was cut back by 11 bases and J by 2 bases. The CDR3 sequence is CAAHGGFAGGVTDTQYF. CDR3 DNA sequence: TGTGCCGCCCACGGCGGATTTGCGGGGGGGGTCACAGATACGCAGTATTTT.

The chain links TRBV18 to TRBJ2-1, with D unresolved. CDR3 length equals 14 residues. Germline V lookup: CDR1 KGHSH, CDR2 LQKENI. Deletions cut 0 bases from V and 6 bases from J, with 9 bases between. The CDR3 DNA reads TGTGCCAGCTCACCACCGGTCGTCGGCAATGAGCAGTTCTTC. This encodes CASSPPVVGNEQFF.

The chain joins TRBV9 to TRBJ2-7; D is perhaps TRBD2 (7 bases). The CDR3 is 13 amino acids. V lost 1 base to trimming and J lost 6 bases, with 11 bases between them. Germline assignment: CDR1 SGDLS and CDR2 YYNGEE. This CDR3 reads CASSVNREGEQYF. The CDR3 DNA is TGTGCCAGCAGCGTAAACAGGGAGGGCGAGCAGTACTTC.

V and J are TRBV5-1 and TRBJ2-6; no clear D gene. CDR3 length: 14 amino acids. Trimming shortened V by 5 bases and J by 0 bases, and 6 bases separated the two germline ends. The germline V gene has CDR1 SGHRS and CDR2 YFSETQ. The CDR3 DNA reads TGCGCCAGCAGTCCGAGCTCTGGGGCCAACGTCCTGACTTTC. This sequence encodes CASSPSSGANVLTF.

This rearrangement joins TRBV14 to TRBJ1-1; D call uncertain. In germline, CDR1 is SGHDN, CDR2 FVKESK. The CDR3 loop spans 15 amino acids. V lost 3 bases and J 0 bases, leaving 11 bases between the germline ends. Here the CDR3 reads CASSHRGTMNTEAFF. The CDR3 coding sequence is TGTGCCAGCAGCCACCGAGGCACAATGAACACTGAAGCTTTCTTT.

The gene calls are TRBV5-1 and TRBJ1-2; a possible D gene is TRBD1 (5 bases). This CDR3 is 14 amino acids long. Looked up from germline, CDR1 is SGHRS and CDR2 is YFSETQ. Trimming took 4 bases from V and 8 from J, leaving 18 bases between them. The CDR3, as DNA: TGCGCCAGCAGCCTAGGGTCCCCTCCAGGGGGCTACACCTTC. This encodes CASSLGSPPGGYTF. The full variable domain, rest sourced from reference TRBV5-1 and TRBJ1-2, is KAGVTQTPRYLIKTRGQQVTLSCSPISGHRSVSWYQQTPGQGLQFLFEYFSETQRNKGNFPGRFSGRQFSNSRSEMNVSTLELGDSALYLCASSLGSPPGGYTFGSGTRLTVV.

In DNA, the CDR3 is TGTGCCAGCAGTGAGTTAGAGAACACTGAAGCTTTCTTT. This translates into CASSELENTEAFF. The J gene is TRBJ1-1, the V gene TRBV2; no firm D call. V shed 3 bases and J shed 1 base, with 6 bases lying between them. Germline loops: CDR1 SNHLY, CDR2 FYNNEI. The CDR3 runs to 13 residues.

The chain has TRBV15 and TRBJ2-1; possible D gene TRBD2, 5 bases. In germline, CDR1 is LNHNV, CDR2 YYDKDF (reference sequence). The germline V and J ends were trimmed by 0 bases and 11 bases, with 8 bases remaining between them. The CDR3 has 12 residues. CDR3 DNA sequence: TGTGCCACCAGCAGAGAACCGGGAAAGCAGTTCTTC. Protein: CATSREPGKQFF. Complete variable domain (other parts from reference TRBV15 and TRBJ2-1): DAMVIQNPRYQVTQFGKPVTLSCSQTLNHNVMYWYQQKSSQAPKLLFHYYDKDFNNEADTPDNFQSRRPNTSFCFLDIRSPGLGDTAMYLCATSREPGKQFFGPGTRLTVL.

V usage is TRBV5-5 and J usage is TRBJ1-1, with D tentatively TRBD1 (5 bases). Germline V lookup: CDR1 SGHKS, CDR2 YYEKEE (reference sequence). The CDR3 covers 16 residues. V was cut by 2 bases and J by 3 bases, with 17 bases left in between. DNA for the CDR3: TGTGCCAGCAGCTTACTCAACAGGAATGGGGACACTGAAGCTTTCTTT. It encodes CASSLLNRNGDTEAFF.

The chain uses TRBV5-6 and TRBJ2-1, with 9 bases that match TRBD1. The CDR3 sequence is 16 residues long. The germline V gene encodes CDR1 SGHDT and CDR2 YYEEEE. With V trimmed by 3 bases and J by 3 bases, 7 bases remained unmatched. In DNA, the CDR3 is TGTGCCAGCAGCTCGCTCGGGACAGGGCACTACAATGAGCAGTTCTTC. Amino acid sequence: CASSSLGTGHYNEQFF.

This clone was counted once. This sequence joins TRBV7-8 and TRBJ2-1, with 9 bases that match TRBD1. Germline CDR1 reads SGHVS; CDR2 reads FQNEAQ. CDR3 size: 15 residues. V gave up 3 bases and J gave up 7 bases; unmatched junction bases: 7. CDR3 sequence: CASSLDSGQGNEQFF. The CDR3 nucleotides read TGTGCCAGCAGCTTGGACTCGGGACAGGGAAATGAGCAGTTCTTC.

V is TRBV5-1 and J is TRBJ1-4, with D hard to call. The CDR3 has 16 residues. V shed 4 bases and J shed 0 bases, with 13 bases lying between them. From germline, CDR1 is SGHRS and CDR2 YFSETQ. Here the CDR3 reads CASSPGLVATNEKLFF. CDR3 sequence (DNA): TGCGCCAGCAGCCCAGGACTGGTTGCAACTAATGAAAAACTGTTTTTT.

This rearrangement joins TRBV18 to TRBJ1-1; TRBD1 is a possible D gene (6 bases). Per the germline V gene, CDR1 is KGHSH and CDR2 is LQKENI. V was trimmed by 5 bases and J by 3 bases, leaving 16 bases between them. The length of the CDR3 is 15 residues. CDR3 nucleotide sequence: TGTGCCAGCTCAACAAACAGGGTAGGGGACACTGAAGCTTTCTTT. This translates into CASSTNRVGDTEAFF.

The chain employs TRBV5-6 and TRBJ1-1, with TRBD1 matching 10 bases. Germline V gene sequence: CDR1 SGHDT, CDR2 YYEEEE. This CDR3 has 15 amino acids. Trimming took 0 bases from V and 5 from J; bases not matched to a gene: 4. The CDR3 coding sequence is TGTGCCAGCAGCTTGGCCGGGACAGGGGTGACTGAAGCTTTCTTT. Its translation: CASSLAGTGVTEAFF.

This chain connects TRBV28 to TRBJ2-1; D gene unclear. This CDR3 region has 15 residues. The germline V gene has CDR1 MDHEN and CDR2 SYDVKM. V lost 3 bases and J 3 bases, leaving 12 bases between the germline ends. CDR3 in amino acids: CASSFSPAGYNEQFF. CDR3 sequence (DNA): TGTGCCAGCAGTTTCTCCCCGGCAGGCTACAATGAGCAGTTCTTC.

This chain joins TRBV6-5 and TRBJ1-2; D remains ambiguous. V was pared by 6 bases and J by 0 bases, with 8 bases between. This CDR3 is 13 amino acids long. Germline V gene data show CDR1 as MNHEY and CDR2 as SVGAGI. The CDR3 DNA is TGTGCCAGCAGATATCAGGCTAACTATGGCTACACCTTC. Protein: CASRYQANYGYTF.

V and J are TRBV15 and TRBJ1-5; D might be TRBD1 (5 bases). This CDR3 has 16 amino acids. V dropped 3 bases and J dropped 3 bases, with 15 bases sitting between them. From germline, CDR1 is LNHNV and CDR2 YYDKDF (reference sequence). CDR3 DNA sequence: TGTGCCACCAGCAGGGGGTCTGGGGCGAACAATCAGCCCCAGCATTTT. This encodes CATSRGSGANNQPQHF.

The genes are TRBV9 and TRBJ1-3, with 9 nucleotides matching TRBD1. The CDR3 is 14 residues long. Trimming took 3 bases from V and 5 from J; bases not matched to a gene: 3. CDR1 and CDR2 from the germline V gene are SGDLS and YYNGEE. CDR3 nucleotide sequence: TGTGCCAGCAGCGCGGGACAGGGTCGAAACACCATATATTTT. It translates to CASSAGQGRNTIYF.

The gene calls are TRBV3-1 (or the pseudogene TRBV3-2) and TRBJ2-3, with 7 bases lining up with TRBD2. V shed 6 bases, J shed 1 base, and the junction held 7 bases outside the gene matches. Germline loops: CDR1 LGHDT, CDR2 YNNKEL (reference sequence). This CDR3 has 15 amino acids. CDR3: CASSRGAGGTDTQYF. In DNA form, the CDR3 reads TGTGCCAGCAGTCGAGGGGCGGGGGGCACAGATACGCAGTATTTT.

The V and J genes are TRBV20-1 and TRBJ2-5; 7 positions match TRBD1. Losses at the gene ends were 3 bases for V and 6 bases for J; bases not matched to a gene: 13. Germline V lookup: CDR1 DFQATT, CDR2 SNEGSKA (reference sequence). This CDR3 spans 15 amino acids. This CDR3 is CSASGTGDRAQTQYF. DNA for the CDR3: TGCAGTGCTAGTGGAACGGGTGACAGGGCGCAGACCCAGTACTTC.

V is TRBV13 and J is TRBJ2-3, with D perhaps TRBD2 (5 bases). CDR3 size: 13 residues. From germline, CDR1 is PRHDT and CDR2 FYEKMQ (reference sequence). V shed 1 base and J shed 4 bases, with 6 bases lying between them. CDR3 nucleotide sequence: TGTGCCAGCAGCTTAGAGAGGGCAGATACGCAGTATTTT. Residues: CASSLERADTQYF.

This rearrangement joins TRBV4-1 to TRBJ1-1, with unresolved D. The CDR3 is 14 residues long. V was trimmed by 0 bases and J by 1 base, leaving 6 bases between them. Germline V gene lookup returns CDR1 MGHRA and CDR2 YSYEKL. CDR3 protein: CASSQDIGNTEAFF. CDR3 sequence (DNA): TGCGCCAGCAGCCAAGATATCGGGAACACTGAAGCTTTCTTT.

The chain uses TRBV5-4 and TRBJ2-1; 10 bases align to TRBD2. The germline gives CDR1 SGHNT, CDR2 YYREEE (reference sequence). Trimming removed 0 bases from V and 6 bases from J; junction bases left unmatched: 6. The CDR3 covers 16 residues. The CDR3 DNA reads TGTGCCAGCAGCTTGGGGAAGCGGGGGGGCCTCAATGAGCAGTTCTTC. It specifies CASSLGKRGGLNEQFF.